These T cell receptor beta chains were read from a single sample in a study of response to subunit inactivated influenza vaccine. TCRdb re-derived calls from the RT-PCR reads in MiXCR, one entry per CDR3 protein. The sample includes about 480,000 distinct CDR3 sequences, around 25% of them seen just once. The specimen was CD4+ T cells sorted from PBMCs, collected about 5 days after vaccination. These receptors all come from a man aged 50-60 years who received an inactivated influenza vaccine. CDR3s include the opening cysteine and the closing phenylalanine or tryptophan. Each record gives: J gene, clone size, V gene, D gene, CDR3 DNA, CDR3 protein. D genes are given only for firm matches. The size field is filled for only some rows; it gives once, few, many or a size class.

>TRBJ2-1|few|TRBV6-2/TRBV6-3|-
TGTGCCAGCAGACCCGGGACAAACAATGAGCAGTTCTTC
CASRPGTNNEQFF
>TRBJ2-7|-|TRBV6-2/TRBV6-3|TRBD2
TGTGCCAGCAGTCCCCACGTCCGGACTAGCGGGAGACGGTGGGACTACGAGCAGTACTTC
CASSPHVRTSGRRWDYEQYF
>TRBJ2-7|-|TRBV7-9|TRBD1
TGTGCCAGCAGCTTTTCAGGGGGCAACGAGCAGTACTTC
CASSFSGGNEQYF
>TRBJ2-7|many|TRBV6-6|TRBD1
TGTGCCAGCAGTGGGACAGCCTACGAGCAGTACTTC
CASSGTAYEQYF
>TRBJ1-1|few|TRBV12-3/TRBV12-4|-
TGTGCCAGCAGTTTAGGTGCGGATGGGGGTGGTGAAGCTTTCTTT
CASSLGADGGGEAFF
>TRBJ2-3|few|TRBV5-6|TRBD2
TGTGCCAGCAGCGTGCGGACTAGCGGGGGGGCAACAGATACGCAGTATTTT
CASSVRTSGGATDTQYF
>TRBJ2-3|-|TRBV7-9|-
TGTGCCAGCAGCTTAAGCGTAGGGACAGATACGCAGTATTTT
CASSLSVGTDTQYF
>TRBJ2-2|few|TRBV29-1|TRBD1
TGCAGCGTGGGACAGGGGGCGCCCACCGGGGAGCTGTTTTTT
CSVGQGAPTGELFF
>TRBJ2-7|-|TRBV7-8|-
TGTGCCAGCAGCGCCAGAGTATCCTACGAGCAGTACTTC
CASSARVSYEQYF
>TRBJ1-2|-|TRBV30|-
TGTGCCTGGACCCTCACTAGGGGGAACTATGGCTACACCTTC
CAWTLTRGNYGYTF
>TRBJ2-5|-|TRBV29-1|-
TGCAGCGTTGCCACTACAGGGAAGGAAGAGACCCAGTACTTC
CSVATTGKEETQYF
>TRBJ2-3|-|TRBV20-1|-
TGCAGTGCTAGAGGGCTTGGGGCCAGAAGCACAGATACGCAGTATTTT
CSARGLGARSTDTQYF
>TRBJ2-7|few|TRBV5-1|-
TGCGCCAGCAGCTTGGGGTCTTTTTCTGGGGGGTCCTCCTACGAGCAGTACTTC
CASSLGSFSGGSSYEQYF
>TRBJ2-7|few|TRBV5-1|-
TGCGCCAGCAGCGTTGGGCTAGGGTCCGAGCAGTACTTC
CASSVGLGSEQYF
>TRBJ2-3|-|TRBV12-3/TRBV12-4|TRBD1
TGTGCCAGCGGACAGGGGGCATCCGTAGATACGCAGTATTTT
CASGQGASVDTQYF
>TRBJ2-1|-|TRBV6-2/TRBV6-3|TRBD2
TGTGCCAGCAGTTTCCTAGCCGGGGGGGGTCGCCCCCATGAGCAGTTCTTC
CASSFLAGGGRPHEQFF
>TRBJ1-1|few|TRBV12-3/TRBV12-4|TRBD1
TGTGCCAGCAGTCTAGGACAGGGCCTTGAAGCTTTCTTT
CASSLGQGLEAFF
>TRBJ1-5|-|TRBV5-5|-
TGTGCCAGCAGCTTGTCGAGTGATCAGCCCCAGCATTTT
CASSLSSDQPQHF
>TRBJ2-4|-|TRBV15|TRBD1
TGTGCCACCAGCAGAGACAGGACAGGGAACATTCAGTACTTC
CATSRDRTGNIQYF
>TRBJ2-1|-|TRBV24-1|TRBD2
TGTGCCACCATGAGGGAGGGTCATGAGCAGTTCTTC
CATMREGHEQFF
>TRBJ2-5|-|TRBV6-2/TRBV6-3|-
TGTGCCAGCAGCCTGCCCTTATACCAAGAGACCCAGTACTTC
CASSLPLYQETQYF
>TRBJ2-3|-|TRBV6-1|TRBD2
TGTGCCAGCAGTCGTCGGACTAGCACCTGGGATACGCAGTATTTT
CASSRRTSTWDTQYF
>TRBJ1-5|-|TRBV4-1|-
TGCGCCAGCAGCCAAAGCGGGGCCAGCAATCAGCCCCAGCATTTT
CASSQSGASNQPQHF
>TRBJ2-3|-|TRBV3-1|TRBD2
TGTGCCAGCAGTCATAGCGGGACAGATACGCAGTATTTT
CASSHSGTDTQYF
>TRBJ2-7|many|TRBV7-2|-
TGTGCCAGCAGCTTAGTTTCTGGGGTTGGCTACGAGCAGTACTTC
CASSLVSGVGYEQYF
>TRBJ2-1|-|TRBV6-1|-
TGTGCCAGCAGTGCCCGGGGTCTCCCTCCCTACAATGAGAAGTTCTTC
CASSARGLPPYNEKFF
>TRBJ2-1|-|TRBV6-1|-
TGTGCCAGCAGTGCCGGGGGAGAGTACAATGAGCAGTTCTTC
CASSAGGEYNEQFF
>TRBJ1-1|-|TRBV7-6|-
TGTGCCAGCAGCTTATTGGTGAACACTGAAGCTTTCTTT
CASSLLVNTEAFF
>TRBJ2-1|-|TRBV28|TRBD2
TGTGCCAGCAGTTTTTATTTAAGAGGGCGGGGGGCCTACAATGAGCAGTTCTTC
CASSFYLRGRGAYNEQFF
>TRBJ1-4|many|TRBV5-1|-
TGCGCCAGCAGCTTGTTGCCAGTTGAAAAACTGTTTTTT
CASSLLPVEKLFF
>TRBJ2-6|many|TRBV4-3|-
TGCGCCAGCAGCCAAGATTTGAGGGGGTCCGGGGCCAACGTCCTGACTTTC
CASSQDLRGSGANVLTF
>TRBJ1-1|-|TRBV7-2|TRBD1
TGTGCCAGCAGCTCACAGGGGACTGGGGAAGCTTTCTTT
CASSSQGTGEAFF
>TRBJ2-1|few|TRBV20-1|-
TGCAGTGCTTCGGATGTCCATGAGCAGTTCTTC
CSASDVHEQFF
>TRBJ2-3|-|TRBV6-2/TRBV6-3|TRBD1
TGTGCCAGCAGTTACGAAGACAGGGTCACAGATACGCAGTATTTT
CASSYEDRVTDTQYF
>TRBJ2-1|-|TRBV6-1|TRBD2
TGTGCCAGCAGTAGTCTGGGACTAGCGGGAGGGGGCAATGAGCAGTTCTTC
CASSSLGLAGGGNEQFF
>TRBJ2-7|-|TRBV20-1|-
TGCAGTGCTAGAGATCAACCTCACGAGCAGTACTTC
CSARDQPHEQYF
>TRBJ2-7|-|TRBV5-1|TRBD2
TGCGCCAGCAGCTTCCCTGTCGGACTAGCGGGAGGAACGGGTGAGCAGTACTTC
CASSFPVGLAGGTGEQYF